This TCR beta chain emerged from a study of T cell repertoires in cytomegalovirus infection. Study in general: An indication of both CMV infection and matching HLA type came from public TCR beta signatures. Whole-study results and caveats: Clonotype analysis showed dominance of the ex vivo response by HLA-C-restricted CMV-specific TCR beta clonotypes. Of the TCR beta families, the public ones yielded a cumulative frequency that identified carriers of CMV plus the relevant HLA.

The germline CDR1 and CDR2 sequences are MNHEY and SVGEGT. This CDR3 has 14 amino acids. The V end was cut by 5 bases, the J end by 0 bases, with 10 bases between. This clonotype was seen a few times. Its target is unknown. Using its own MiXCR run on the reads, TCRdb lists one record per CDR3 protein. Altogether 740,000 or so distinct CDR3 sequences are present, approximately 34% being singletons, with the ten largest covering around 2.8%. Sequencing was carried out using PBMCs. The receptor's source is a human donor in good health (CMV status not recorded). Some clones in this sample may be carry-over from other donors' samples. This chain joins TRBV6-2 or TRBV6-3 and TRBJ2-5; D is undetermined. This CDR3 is CASSNVRYQETQYF. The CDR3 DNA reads TGTGCCAGCAGTAATGTCAGGTACCAAGAGACCCAGTACTTC.